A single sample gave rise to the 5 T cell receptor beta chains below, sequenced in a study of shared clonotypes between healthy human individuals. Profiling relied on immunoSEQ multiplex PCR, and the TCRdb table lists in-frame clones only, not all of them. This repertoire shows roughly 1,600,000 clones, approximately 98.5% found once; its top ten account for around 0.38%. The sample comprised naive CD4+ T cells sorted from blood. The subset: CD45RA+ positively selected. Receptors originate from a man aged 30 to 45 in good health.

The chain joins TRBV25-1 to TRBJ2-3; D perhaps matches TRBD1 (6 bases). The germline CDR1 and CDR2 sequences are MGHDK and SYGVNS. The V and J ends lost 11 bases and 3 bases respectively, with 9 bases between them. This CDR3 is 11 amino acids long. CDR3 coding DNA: TGTGCCCCGGACAGTACAGATACGCAGTATTTT. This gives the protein CAPDSTDTQYF.

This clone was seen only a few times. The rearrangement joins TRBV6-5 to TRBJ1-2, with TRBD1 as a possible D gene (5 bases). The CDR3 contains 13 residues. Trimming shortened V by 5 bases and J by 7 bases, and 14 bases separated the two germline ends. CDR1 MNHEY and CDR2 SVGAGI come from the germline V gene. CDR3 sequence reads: CASSPRHGAGYTF. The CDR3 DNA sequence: TGTGCCAGCAGTCCCCGGCACGGGGCTGGCTACACCTTC.

The CDR3 DNA follows: TGCGCCAGCAGCTTGGTCGGGTCGAGGGAGCAGTACTTC. This translates into CASSLVGSREQYF. This chain connects TRBV5-1 to TRBJ2-7; no definite D call. CDR1 and CDR2 (germline): SGHRS, YFSETQ. Trimming left V 0 bases short and J 7 bases short, with 11 bases between. This CDR3 contains 13 residues.

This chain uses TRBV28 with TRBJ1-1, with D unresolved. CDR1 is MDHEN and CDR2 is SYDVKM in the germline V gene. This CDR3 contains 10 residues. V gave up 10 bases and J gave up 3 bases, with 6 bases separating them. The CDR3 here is CATTYTEAFF. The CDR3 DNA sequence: TGTGCCACTACGTACACTGAAGCTTTCTTT.

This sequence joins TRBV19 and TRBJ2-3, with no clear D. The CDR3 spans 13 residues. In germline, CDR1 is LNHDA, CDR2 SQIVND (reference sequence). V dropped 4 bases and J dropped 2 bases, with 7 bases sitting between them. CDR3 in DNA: TGTGCCAGTAGTAACCGAGACACAGATACGCAGTATTTT. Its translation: CASSNRDTDTQYF. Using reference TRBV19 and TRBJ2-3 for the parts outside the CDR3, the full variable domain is DGGITQSPKYLFRKEGQNVTLSCEQNLNHDAMYWYRQDPGQGLRLIYYSQIVNDFQKGDIAEGYSVSREKKESFPLTVTSAQKNPTAFYLCASSNRDTDTQYFGPGTRLTVL.